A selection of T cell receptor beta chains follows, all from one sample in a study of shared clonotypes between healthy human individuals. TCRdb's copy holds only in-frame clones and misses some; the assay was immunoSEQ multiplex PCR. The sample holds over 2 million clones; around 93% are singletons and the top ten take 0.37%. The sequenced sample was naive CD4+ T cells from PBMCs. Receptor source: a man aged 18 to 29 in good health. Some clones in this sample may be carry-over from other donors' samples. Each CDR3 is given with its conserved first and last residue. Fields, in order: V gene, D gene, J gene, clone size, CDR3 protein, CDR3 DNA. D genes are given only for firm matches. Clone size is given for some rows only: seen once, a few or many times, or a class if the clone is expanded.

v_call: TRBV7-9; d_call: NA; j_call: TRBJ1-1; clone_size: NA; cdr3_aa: CASSLKGSTEAFF; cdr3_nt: TGTGCCAGCAGCTTAAAGGGTAGCACTGAAGCTTTCTTT
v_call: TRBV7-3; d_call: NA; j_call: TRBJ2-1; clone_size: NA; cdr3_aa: CASSADVSSYNEQFF; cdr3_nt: TGTGCCAGCAGCGCAGACGTGAGCTCCTACAATGAGCAGTTCTTC
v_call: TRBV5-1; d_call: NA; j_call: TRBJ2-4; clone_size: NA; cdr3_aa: CASSLEGVQYF; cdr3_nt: TGCGCCAGCAGCTTGGAGGGGGTCCAGTACTTC
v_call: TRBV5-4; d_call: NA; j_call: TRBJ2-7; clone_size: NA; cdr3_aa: CASSLAGATEQYF; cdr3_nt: TGTGCCAGCAGCTTGGCCGGGGCCACCGAGCAGTACTTC
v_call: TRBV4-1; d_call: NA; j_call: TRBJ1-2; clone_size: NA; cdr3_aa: CASSQVPKGSRNYGYTF; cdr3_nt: TGCGCCAGCAGCCAAGTCCCGAAGGGGTCCCGGAACTATGGCTACACCTTC
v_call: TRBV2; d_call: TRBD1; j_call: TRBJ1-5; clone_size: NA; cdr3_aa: CASEQGSGQPQHF; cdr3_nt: TGTGCCAGTGAACAGGGGTCCGGACAGCCCCAGCATTTT
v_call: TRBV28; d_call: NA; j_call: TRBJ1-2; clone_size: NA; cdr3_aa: CASSLSFGGYTF; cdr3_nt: TGTGCCAGCAGTTTATCGTTCGGTGGCTACACCTTC
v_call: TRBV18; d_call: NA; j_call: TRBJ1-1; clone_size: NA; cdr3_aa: CASSPGRLNTEAFF; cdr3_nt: TGTGCCAGCTCACCAGGCAGACTGAACACTGAAGCTTTCTTT
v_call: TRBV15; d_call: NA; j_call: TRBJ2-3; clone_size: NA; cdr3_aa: CATSYGAHTLSGTDTQYF; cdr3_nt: TGTGCCACCAGTTATGGGGCCCACACACTATCAGGCACAGATACGCAGTATTTT
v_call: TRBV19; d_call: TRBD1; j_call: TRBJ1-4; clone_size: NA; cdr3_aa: CASSHYRGGGRGEKLFF; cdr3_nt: TGTGCCAGTAGCCATTACAGGGGAGGTGGACGGGGTGAAAAACTGTTTTTT
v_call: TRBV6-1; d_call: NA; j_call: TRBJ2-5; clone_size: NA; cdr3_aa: CASSGWASGETQYF; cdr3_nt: TGTGCCAGCAGTGGGTGGGCGAGCGGGGAGACCCAGTACTTC
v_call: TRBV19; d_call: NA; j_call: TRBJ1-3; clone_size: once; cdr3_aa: CASSILRSSGNTIYF; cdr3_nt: TGTGCCAGCAGTATTCTCAGGAGCTCTGGAAACACCATATATTTT
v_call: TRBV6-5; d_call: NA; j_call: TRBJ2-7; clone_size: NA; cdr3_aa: CASSYRGDSYEQYF; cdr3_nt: TGTGCCAGCAGTTACAGGGGAGACAGCTACGAGCAGTACTTC
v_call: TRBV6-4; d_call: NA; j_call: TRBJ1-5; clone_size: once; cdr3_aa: CASSGGLNQPQHF; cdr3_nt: TGTGCCAGCAGTGGAGGACTAAATCAGCCCCAGCATTTT
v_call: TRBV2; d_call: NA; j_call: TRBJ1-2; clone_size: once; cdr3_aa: CASSNGQSTTNYGYTF; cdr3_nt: TGTGCCAGCAGCAACGGGCAGAGTACTACTAACTATGGCTACACCTTC
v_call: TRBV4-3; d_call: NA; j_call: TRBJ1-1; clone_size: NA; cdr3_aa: CASSQEVGTEAFF; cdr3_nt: TGCGCCAGCAGCCAAGAAGTGGGCACTGAAGCTTTCTTT
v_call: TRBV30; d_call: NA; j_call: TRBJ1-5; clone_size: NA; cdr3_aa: CAWGSSTGYSNQPQHF; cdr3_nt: TGTGCCTGGGGATCATCTACAGGGTATAGCAATCAGCCCCAGCATTTT
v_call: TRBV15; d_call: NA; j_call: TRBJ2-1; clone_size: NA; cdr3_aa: CATSRVPAEWNRQFF; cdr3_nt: TGTGCCACCAGCAGAGTCCCGGCAGAGTGGAATCGGCAGTTCTTC
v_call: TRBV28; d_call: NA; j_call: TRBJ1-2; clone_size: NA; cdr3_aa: CASSLVRNYGYTF; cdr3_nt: TGTGCCAGCAGTTTGGTCAGAAACTATGGCTACACCTTC
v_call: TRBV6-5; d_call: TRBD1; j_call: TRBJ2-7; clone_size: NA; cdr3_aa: CASSYGTGFIEQYF; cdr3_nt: TGTGCCAGCAGTTACGGGACAGGGTTTATCGAGCAGTACTTC
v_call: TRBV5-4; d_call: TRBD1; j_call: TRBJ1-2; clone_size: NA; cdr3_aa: CASRWTGANGYTF; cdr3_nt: TGTGCCAGCAGATGGACAGGGGCGAATGGCTACACCTTC
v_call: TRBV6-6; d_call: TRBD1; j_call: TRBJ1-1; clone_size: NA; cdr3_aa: CASSPPRDRLTAEAFF; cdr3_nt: TGTGCCAGCAGCCCCCCCCGGGACAGGCTGACGGCTGAAGCTTTCTTT